This T cell receptor (beta chain) originates from a study of T cell repertoires in cytomegalovirus infection. Using its own MiXCR run on the reads, TCRdb lists one record per CDR3 protein. The table lists approximately 730,000 distinct CDR3 sequences, 25% to 35% of them singletons. This clonotype showed up just a few times. Its antigen remains unknown. The CDR3 covers 18 residues. Trimming shortened V by 6 bases and J by 2 bases, and 24 bases separated the two germline ends. CDR1 and CDR2 from the germline V gene are SGHVS and FNYEAQ. The V call is TRBV7-6, the J call TRBJ2-3; D remains unclear. Sequencing used cultured CD8+ T cells from PBMCs, obtained from culture after CMV antigen stimulation. This receptor was identified in a human donor in good health (CMV status not recorded). Some clones in this sample may be carry-over from other donors' samples. CDR3 loop: CASSSPGPILGPTDTQYF. CDR3 DNA sequence: TGTGCCAGCAGTTCCCCTGGCCCGATTTTAGGGCCCACAGATACGCAGTATTTT.